This T cell receptor beta chain was obtained from a study of tumor-infiltrating lymphocytes in oesophageal squamous cell carcinoma. Via MiXCR, TCRdb re-called the PCR reads, giving one row per CDR3 protein. This table holds approximately 19,000 distinct CDR3 sequences, 50% found once. This clonotype was detected many times. The source material was esophageal tumor tissue. The TCR sequence derives from a male donor with esophageal squamous cell carcinoma.

CDR3 sequence: CASSPIIRQGLAVWNEQFF. In DNA form, the CDR3 reads TGTGCCAGCTCACCGATTATAAGACAGGGCCTAGCGGTATGGAATGAGCAGTTCTTC. This chain connects TRBV18 to TRBJ2-1, with D perhaps being TRBD1 or TRBD2 (7 bases each). This CDR3 is built from 19 residues. V was pared by 3 bases and J by 7 bases, with 28 bases between. CDR1 and CDR2 (germline): KGHSH, LQKENI.